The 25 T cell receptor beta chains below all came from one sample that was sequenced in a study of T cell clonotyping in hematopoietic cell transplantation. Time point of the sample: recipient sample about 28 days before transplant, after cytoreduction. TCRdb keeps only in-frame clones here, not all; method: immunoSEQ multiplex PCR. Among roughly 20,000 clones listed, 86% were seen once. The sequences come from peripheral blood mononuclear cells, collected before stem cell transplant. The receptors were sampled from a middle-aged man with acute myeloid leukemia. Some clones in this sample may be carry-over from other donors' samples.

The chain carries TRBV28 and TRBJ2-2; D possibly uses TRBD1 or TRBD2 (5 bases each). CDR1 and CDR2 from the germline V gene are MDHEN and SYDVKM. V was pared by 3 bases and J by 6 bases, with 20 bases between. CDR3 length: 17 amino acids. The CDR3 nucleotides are TGTGCCAGCAGTTTCGGGACGAGGAAAGGCAGGGCCGGGGAGCTGTTTTTT. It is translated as CASSFGTRKGRAGELFF.

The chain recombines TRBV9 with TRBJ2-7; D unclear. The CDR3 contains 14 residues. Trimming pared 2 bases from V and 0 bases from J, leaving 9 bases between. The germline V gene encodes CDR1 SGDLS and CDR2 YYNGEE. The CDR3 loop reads CASSVTAISYEQYF. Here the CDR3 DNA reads TGTGCCAGCAGCGTCACGGCGATCTCCTACGAGCAGTACTTC.

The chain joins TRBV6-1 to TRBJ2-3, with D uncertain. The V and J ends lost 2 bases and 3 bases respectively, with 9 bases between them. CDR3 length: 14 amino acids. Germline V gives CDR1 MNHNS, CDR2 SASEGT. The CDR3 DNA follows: TGTGCCAGCAGTGAACCCGGCCTGACAGATACGCAGTATTTT. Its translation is CASSEPGLTDTQYF.

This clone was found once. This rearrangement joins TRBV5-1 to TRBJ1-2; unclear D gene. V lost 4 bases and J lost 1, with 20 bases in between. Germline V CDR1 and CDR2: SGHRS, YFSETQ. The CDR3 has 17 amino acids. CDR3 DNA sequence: TGCGCCAGCAGCGGCCGAACACCGGGCCAATTTAACTATGGCTACACCTTC. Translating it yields CASSGRTPGQFNYGYTF.

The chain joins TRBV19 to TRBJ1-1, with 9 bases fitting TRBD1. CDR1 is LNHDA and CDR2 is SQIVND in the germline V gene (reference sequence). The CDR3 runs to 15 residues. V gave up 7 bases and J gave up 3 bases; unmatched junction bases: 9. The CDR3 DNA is TGTGCCAGTACCACTATGACAGGGGGGGACACTGAAGCTTTCTTT. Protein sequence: CASTTMTGGDTEAFF. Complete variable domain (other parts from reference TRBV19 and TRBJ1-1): DGGITQSPKYLFRKEGQNVTLSCEQNLNHDAMYWYRQDPGQGLRLIYYSQIVNDFQKGDIAEGYSVSREKKESFPLTVTSAQKNPTAFYLCASTTMTGGDTEAFFGQGTRLTVV.

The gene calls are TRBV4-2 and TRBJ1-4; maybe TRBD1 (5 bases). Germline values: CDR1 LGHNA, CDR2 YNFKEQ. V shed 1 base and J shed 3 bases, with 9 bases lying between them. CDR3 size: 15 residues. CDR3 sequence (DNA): TGTGCCAGCAGCCAAGTTTTAGGGGCTAATGAAAAACTGTTTTTT. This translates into CASSQVLGANEKLFF.

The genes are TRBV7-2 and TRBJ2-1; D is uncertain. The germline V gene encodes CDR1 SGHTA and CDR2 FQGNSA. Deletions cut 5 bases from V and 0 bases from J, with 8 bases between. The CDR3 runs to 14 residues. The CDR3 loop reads CASSHDVSYNEQFF. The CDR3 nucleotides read TGTGCCAGCAGCCATGACGTCTCCTACAATGAGCAGTTCTTC. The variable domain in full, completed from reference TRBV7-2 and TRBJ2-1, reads GAGVSQSPSNKVTEKGKDVELRCDPISGHTALYWYRQSLGQGLEFLIYFQGNSAPDKSGLPSDRFSAERTGGSVSTLTIQRTQQEDSAVYLCASSHDVSYNEQFFGPGTRLTVL.

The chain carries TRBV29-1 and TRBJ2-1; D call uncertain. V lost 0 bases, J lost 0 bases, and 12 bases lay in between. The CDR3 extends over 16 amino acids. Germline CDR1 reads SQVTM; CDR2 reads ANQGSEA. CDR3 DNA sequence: TGCAGCGTTGAAGATCCGGGCCGGAGCTCCTACAATGAGCAGTTCTTC. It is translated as CSVEDPGRSSYNEQFF.

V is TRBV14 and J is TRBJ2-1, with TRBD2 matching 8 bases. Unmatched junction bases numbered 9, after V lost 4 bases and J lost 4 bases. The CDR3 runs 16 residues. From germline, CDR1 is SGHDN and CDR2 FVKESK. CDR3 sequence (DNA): TGTGCCAGCAGCCCCGGGAGGGGAAAGGCGTACAATGAGCAGTTCTTC. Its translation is CASSPGRGKAYNEQFF.

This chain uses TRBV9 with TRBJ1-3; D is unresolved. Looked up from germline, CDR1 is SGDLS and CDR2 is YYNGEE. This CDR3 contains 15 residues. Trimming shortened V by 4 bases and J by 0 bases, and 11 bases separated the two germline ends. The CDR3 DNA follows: TGTGCCAGCAGCCGACGGGGAATCTCTGGAAACACCATATATTTT. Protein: CASSRRGISGNTIYF.

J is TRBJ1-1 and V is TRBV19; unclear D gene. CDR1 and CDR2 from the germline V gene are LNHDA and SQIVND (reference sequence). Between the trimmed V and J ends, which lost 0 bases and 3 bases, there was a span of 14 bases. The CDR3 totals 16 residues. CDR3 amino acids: CASSIDLARADTEAFF. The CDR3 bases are TGTGCCAGTAGTATAGATCTGGCACGCGCTGACACTGAAGCTTTCTTT.

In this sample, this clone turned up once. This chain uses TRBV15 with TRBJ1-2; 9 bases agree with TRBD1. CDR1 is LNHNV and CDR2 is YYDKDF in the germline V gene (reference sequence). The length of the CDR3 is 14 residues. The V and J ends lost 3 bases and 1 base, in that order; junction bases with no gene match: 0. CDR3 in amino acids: CATSRGQGNYGYTF. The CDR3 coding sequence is TGTGCCACCAGCAGGGGACAGGGTAACTATGGCTACACCTTC.

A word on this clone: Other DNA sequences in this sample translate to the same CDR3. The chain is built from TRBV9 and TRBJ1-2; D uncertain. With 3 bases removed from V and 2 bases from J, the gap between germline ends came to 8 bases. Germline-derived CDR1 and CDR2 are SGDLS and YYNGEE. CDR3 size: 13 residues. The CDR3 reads CASSARLNYGYTF. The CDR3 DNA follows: TGTGCCAGCAGCGCCAGGCTCAACTATGGCTACACCTTC.

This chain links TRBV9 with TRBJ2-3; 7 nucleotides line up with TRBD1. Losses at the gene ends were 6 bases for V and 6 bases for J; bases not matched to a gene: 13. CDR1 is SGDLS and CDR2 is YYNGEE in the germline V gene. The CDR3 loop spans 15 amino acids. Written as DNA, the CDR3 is TGTGCCAGCAACCCCCTGACAGGGATTGGGGATACGCAGTATTTT. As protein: CASNPLTGIGDTQYF.

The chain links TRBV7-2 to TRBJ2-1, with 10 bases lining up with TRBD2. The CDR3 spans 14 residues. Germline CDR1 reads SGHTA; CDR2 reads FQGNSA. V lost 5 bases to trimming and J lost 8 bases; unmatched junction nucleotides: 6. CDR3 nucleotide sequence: TGTGCCAGCAGCCGAGAGGGGACTAGCGATGAGCAGTTCTTC. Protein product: CASSREGTSDEQFF.

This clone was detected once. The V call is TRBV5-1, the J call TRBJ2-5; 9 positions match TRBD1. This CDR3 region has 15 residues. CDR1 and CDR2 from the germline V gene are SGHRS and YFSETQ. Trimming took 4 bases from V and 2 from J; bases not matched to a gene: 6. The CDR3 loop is CASSRLDRGQETQYF. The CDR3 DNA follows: TGCGCCAGCAGCCGTCTCGACAGGGGGCAAGAGACCCAGTACTTC.

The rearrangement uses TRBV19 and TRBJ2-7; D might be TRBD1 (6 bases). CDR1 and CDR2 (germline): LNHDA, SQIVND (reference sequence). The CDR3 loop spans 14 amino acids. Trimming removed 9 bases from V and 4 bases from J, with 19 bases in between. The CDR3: CASSYREGFYEQYF. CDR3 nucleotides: TGTGCCAGCAGTTACAGGGAAGGGTTTTACGAGCAGTACTTC.

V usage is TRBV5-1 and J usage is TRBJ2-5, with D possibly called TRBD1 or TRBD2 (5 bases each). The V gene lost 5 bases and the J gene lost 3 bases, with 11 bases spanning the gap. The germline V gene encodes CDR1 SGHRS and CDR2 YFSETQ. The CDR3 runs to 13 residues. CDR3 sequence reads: CASSPGTKETQYF. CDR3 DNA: TGCGCCAGCAGTCCAGGGACCAAAGAGACCCAGTACTTC. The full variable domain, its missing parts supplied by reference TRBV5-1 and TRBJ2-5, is KAGVTQTPRYLIKTRGQQVTLSCSPISGHRSVSWYQQTPGQGLQFLFEYFSETQRNKGNFPGRFSGRQFSNSRSEMNVSTLELGDSALYLCASSPGTKETQYFGPGTRLLVL.

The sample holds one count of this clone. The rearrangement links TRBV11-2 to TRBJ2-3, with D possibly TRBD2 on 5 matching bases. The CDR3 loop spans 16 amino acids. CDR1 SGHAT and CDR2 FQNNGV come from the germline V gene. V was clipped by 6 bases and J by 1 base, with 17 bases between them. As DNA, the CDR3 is TGTGCCAGCAGGTCACCATCTAGCTATCGCACAGATACGCAGTATTTT. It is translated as CASRSPSSYRTDTQYF. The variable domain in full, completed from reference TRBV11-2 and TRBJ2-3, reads EAGVAQSPRYKIIEKRQSVAFWCNPISGHATLYWYQQILGQGPKLLIQFQNNGVVDDSQLPKDRFSAERLKGVDSTLKIQPAKLEDSAVYLCASRSPSSYRTDTQYFGPGTRLTVL.

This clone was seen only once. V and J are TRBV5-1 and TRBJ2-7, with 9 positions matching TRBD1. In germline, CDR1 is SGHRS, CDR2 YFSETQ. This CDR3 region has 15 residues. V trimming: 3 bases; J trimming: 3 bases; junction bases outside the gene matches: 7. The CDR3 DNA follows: TGCGCCAGCAGCTGGGGTGGGACAGGGTACTACGAGCAGTACTTC. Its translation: CASSWGGTGYYEQYF.

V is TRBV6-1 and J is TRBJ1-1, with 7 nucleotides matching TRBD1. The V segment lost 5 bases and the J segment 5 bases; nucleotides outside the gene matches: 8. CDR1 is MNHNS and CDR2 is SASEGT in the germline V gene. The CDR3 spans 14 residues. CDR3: CASSLDRVRTEAFF. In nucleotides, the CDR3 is TGTGCCAGCAGTCTCGACAGGGTAAGGACTGAAGCTTTCTTT.

CDR3 in amino acids: CASSPTALGVSYEQYF. The CDR3 nucleotides are TGTGCCAGCAGCCCCACCGCCCTTGGGGTCTCCTACGAGCAGTACTTC. The V gene is TRBV7-6, the J gene TRBJ2-7; no definite D call. This CDR3 has 16 amino acids. Trimming took off 5 bases at V and 0 bases at J, with 17 bases between the two ends. Germline assignment: CDR1 SGHVS and CDR2 FNYEAQ.

This CDR3 reads CASSETGTGSGNEKLFF. In nucleotides, the CDR3 is TGTGCCAGCAGTGAGACCGGGACAGGCTCGGGTAATGAAAAACTGTTTTTT. The chain employs TRBV6-1 and TRBJ1-4; 8 nucleotides match TRBD1. V trimming: 3 bases; J trimming: 4 bases; junction bases outside the gene matches: 10. The CDR3 length is 17 residues. CDR1 MNHNS and CDR2 SASEGT come from the germline V gene.

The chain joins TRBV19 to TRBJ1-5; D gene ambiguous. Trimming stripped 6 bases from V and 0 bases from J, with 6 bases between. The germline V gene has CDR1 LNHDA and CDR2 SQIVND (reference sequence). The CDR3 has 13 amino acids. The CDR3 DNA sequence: TGTGCCAGTAGGGGCTTTAGCAATCAGCCCCAGCATTTT. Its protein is CASRGFSNQPQHF.

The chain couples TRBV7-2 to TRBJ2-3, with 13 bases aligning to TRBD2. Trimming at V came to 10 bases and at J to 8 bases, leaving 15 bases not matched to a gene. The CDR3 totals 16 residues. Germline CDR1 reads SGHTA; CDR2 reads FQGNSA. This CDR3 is CATLPLAGGSGGTQYF. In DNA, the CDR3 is TGTGCCACCCTACCACTAGCGGGGGGGTCAGGGGGTACGCAGTATTTT.